The sequence of this TCR beta chain was determined in a study of shared clonotypes between healthy human individuals. The protocol was immunoSEQ multiplex PCR, while the TCRdb copy is restricted to in-frame clones and leaves out a portion. The sample consists of about 2.4 million clones, roughly 93% of them appearing once. The ends were cut back, 2 bases at V and 5 bases at J, with 9 bases in the middle. The CDR3 has 12 amino acids. Per the germline V gene, CDR1 is GTSNPN and CDR2 is SVGIG (reference sequence). Regarding this clone: The antigen is not known. The same CDR3 can be traced to other DNA sequences in this sample.

General study points: Some naive CD4 clonotypes, roughly 4.7%, turned up in common across a few donors. Measured sharing among donors was expected to vary with sequencing depth. Only a few donors were included, so the genetic and exposure-history diversity represented was limited.

The chain recombines TRBV30 with TRBJ1-1; D possibly corresponds to TRBD1 (5 bases). This clonotype was obtained from a man aged 18 to 29 in good health. Some clones in this sample may be carry-over from other donors' samples. Sequencing used naive CD4+ T cells from PBMCs. Specified subset: CD45RA+ positively selected. The CDR3 bases are TGTGCCTGGAGTCCGGGGGGGACTGAAGCTTTCTTT. It codes for CAWSPGGTEAFF.